This T cell receptor beta chain was profiled in a study of T cell changes during pregnancy in multiple sclerosis. Per germline, CDR1 SNHLY and CDR2 FYNNEI. With 7 bases removed from V and 4 bases from J, the gap between germline ends came to 6 bases. The CDR3 loop spans 11 amino acids. This table comes from immunoSEQ multiplex PCR, and its TCRdb copy is limited to in-frame clones, with some not included. The sample holds tens of thousands of clones; 85% to 95% are singletons and the top ten take 2.5% to 3.5%. The sequence derives from a female donor in good health, enrolled as a control in a pregnancy study. This specimen was peripheral blood, taken in the third trimester of pregnancy. The chain has TRBV2 and TRBJ2-3; D unclear. The CDR3 loop reads CASTMADTQYF. The CDR3 nucleotides are TGTGCCAGCACTATGGCAGATACGCAGTATTTT.